Here is one T cell receptor beta chain with its context. This record comes from a study of cytomegalovirus exposure and HLA in healthy donors. CDR1 is MDHEN and CDR2 is SYDVKM in the germline V gene. This CDR3 contains 16 residues. With 8 bases removed from V and 0 bases from J, the gap between germline ends came to 14 bases. PCR primers comprised 60 Vbeta and 13 Jbeta primers. Profiling relied on immunoSEQ multiplex PCR, and the TCRdb table lists in-frame clones only, not all of them. The sample has roughly 130,000 clones, roughly two thirds seen once. The sequencing input was PBMCs. The origin of this receptor is a man aged 30 to 45 in good health and CMV-seropositive. V is TRBV28 and J is TRBJ2-6; a possible D gene is TRBD2 (5 bases). The CDR3 coding sequence is TGTGCCAGCGGGGAGCTACTTAACTCTGGGGCCAACGTCCTGACTTTC. Translation: CASGELLNSGANVLTF.